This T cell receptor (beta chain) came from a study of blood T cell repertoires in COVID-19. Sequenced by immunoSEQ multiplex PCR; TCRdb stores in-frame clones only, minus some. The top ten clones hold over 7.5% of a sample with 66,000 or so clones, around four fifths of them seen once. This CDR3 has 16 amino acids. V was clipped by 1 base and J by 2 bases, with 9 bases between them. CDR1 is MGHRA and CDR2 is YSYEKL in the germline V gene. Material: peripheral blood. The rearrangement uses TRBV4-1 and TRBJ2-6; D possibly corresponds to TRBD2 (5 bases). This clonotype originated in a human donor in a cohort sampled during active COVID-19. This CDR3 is CASSQVGRAGANVLTF. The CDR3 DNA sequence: TGCGCCAGCAGCCAAGTCGGGCGGGCTGGGGCCAACGTCCTGACTTTC.